This is a list of T cell receptor beta chains from one sample in a study of CXCR3-negative and CXCR3-positive naive CD8 T cells. TCRdb reprocessed the 5' RACE reads and keeps a single row for each CDR3 protein, giving no DNA. This table lists roughly 110,000 distinct CDR3 sequences. The sample consisted of naive CXCR3+ CD8+ T cells from blood. These receptors all stem from a human donor in good health. Some clones in this sample may be carry-over from other donors' samples. The CDR3 runs from the conserved cysteine through the conserved F or W.

>TRBV6-5|TRBJ2-6
CASSLGANVLTF
>TRBV29-1|TRBJ2-1
CSVVSYNEQFF
>TRBV29-1|TRBJ2-5
CSVEATSGGSGKAETQYF
>TRBV29-1|TRBJ2-7
CSVHREGDYEQYF
>TRBV6-2/TRBV6-3|TRBJ2-5
CASRTSGGAQETQYF
>TRBV10-3|TRBJ2-7
CAISRVKRESHEQYF
>TRBV7-9|TRBJ2-1
CASSSTSATYNEQFF
>TRBV20-1|TRBJ2-7
CSARDLPSGDYEQYF
>TRBV28|TRBJ2-1
CASSPIGRGRLAGEDEQFF
>TRBV5-5|TRBJ2-7
CASRVPGQHYEQYF
>TRBV27|TRBJ2-1
CASSWGGGNEQFF
>TRBV7-9|TRBJ2-7
CASSLPRTGINEQYF
>TRBV7-2|TRBJ2-3
CASSSPLAGGPGADTQYF
>TRBV7-9|TRBJ1-2
CASSSIAGANYGYTF
>TRBV7-6|TRBJ2-1
CASSLGGTGYNEQFF
>TRBV9|TRBJ1-1
CASTRDRDTEAFF
>TRBV7-8|TRBJ1-5
CASSDGADLAQHF
>TRBV30|TRBJ2-7
CAWSVEVLGANYEQYF
>TRBV7-9|TRBJ1-1
CASSPTGGGVGTEAFF
>TRBV2|TRBJ2-5
CASITSGIETQYF
>TRBV9|TRBJ2-5
CASSVGSGGKETQYF
>TRBV10-3|TRBJ2-7
CASAAGSSGEQYF
>TRBV4-3|TRBJ2-1
CASSHTGSGPPAYNEQFF
>TRBV5-1|TRBJ2-1
CASSLAAGGPDEQFF
>TRBV11-2|TRBJ1-5
CASSLSRGSNQPQHF
>TRBV5-4|TRBJ2-5
CASSLGAAGETQYF
>TRBV4-3|TRBJ2-7
CASSQDRGQGTYEQYF
>TRBV7-9|TRBJ1-5
CASSSAGPSNQPQHF
>TRBV15|TRBJ2-1
CATSRVSPRDNEQFF
>TRBV5-4|TRBJ2-1
CASIQGEEQFF
>TRBV5-1|TRBJ1-1
CASSLSAGDLGTEAFF
>TRBV20-1|TRBJ2-1
CSARDVIQNYNEQFF
>TRBV20-1|TRBJ2-5
CSASSTLDRGEYGETQYF
>TRBV29-1|TRBJ2-7
CSWTSGSDEQYF
>TRBV30|TRBJ2-7
CAWSVGTGDEQYF
>TRBV30|TRBJ2-1
CAWRGDPYNEQFF
>TRBV11-3|TRBJ2-1
CAYRDRGNEQFF
>TRBV5-1|TRBJ2-5
CASSWNTQETQYF
>TRBV3-1|TRBJ2-1
CASSQALANEQFF
>TRBV29-1|TRBJ2-7
CSVEVQGTYEQYF
>TRBV7-6|TRBJ1-6
CASSADRGSSYNSPLHF
>TRBV19|TRBJ1-2
CASNSAISYTF
>TRBV6-5|TRBJ2-3
CASSLTGSTDTQYF
>TRBV14|TRBJ2-5
CASSQISGTEETQYF
>TRBV30|TRBJ1-2
CAWSAPGVNYGYTF
>TRBV29-1|TRBJ2-7
CSVETGSSYEQYF
>TRBV2|TRBJ2-6
CASRGQGAGGANVLTF
>TRBV29-1|TRBJ2-1
CSVDGLANEQFF
>TRBV12-3/TRBV12-4|TRBJ2-1
CASSPGLYNEQFF
>TRBV5-6|TRBJ2-7
CASSQSPGWALNEQYF
>TRBV3-1|TRBJ2-7
CASSQEEWAGVGHEQYF
>TRBV27|TRBJ2-1
CASSLGQVGEQFF
>TRBV28|TRBJ2-1
CASSPDTQPYNEQFF
>TRBV12-3/TRBV12-4|TRBJ1-1
CASSLQGLATEAFF
>TRBV10-3|TRBJ2-7
CAISESSYEQYF